This TCR beta chain was recovered during a study of blood T cell repertoires in COVID-19. Study overall: The United States, Italy and Spain were the sources of the acute and convalescent COVID-19 samples. Nucleic acid was either cDNA or gDNA, and it came from T cells, B-cell-depleted T cells, or PBMCs.

In the original analysis: Counts of nucleated cells, estimated from reference gene primer amplification, were obtained. Profiled with immunoSEQ multiplex PCR; TCRdb holds only in-frame clones, not every one. The V and J calls and the clone size are those of that table, but D and trimming were determined from the DNA. The sample carries fewer than 40,000 clones, around nine tenths recorded once. The germline V gene has CDR1 MNHNS and CDR2 SASEGT. This CDR3 is 18 amino acids long. V lost 2 bases and J lost 2; bases outside the gene matches: 14. This clone occurred once. This chain links TRBV6-1 with TRBJ2-7; 8 nucleotides match TRBD2. This receptor was identified in a man between 70 and 80 years old with active COVID-19. Sequencing was done on a sample of peripheral blood. CDR3: CASSERGSSGTRAYEQYF. For the CDR3, the DNA is TGTGCCAGCAGTGAACGCGGCAGCTCCGGGACTAGAGCCTACGAGCAGTACTTC.